The clone carrying this TCR beta chain was seen only a few times. This CDR3 comprises 15 residues. The germline gives CDR1 MNHEY, CDR2 SVGAGI. Trimming left V 2 bases short and J 3 bases short, with 14 bases between. The data are from a study of T-cell reconstitution after alpha-beta-depleted transplantation in children. A TCRbeta library incorporating unique molecular identifiers was prepared. TCRdb re-derived calls from the PCR reads in MiXCR, one entry per CDR3 protein. The sample holds fewer than 400,000 distinct CDR3 sequences, around 25% seen once. The chain employs TRBV6-5 and TRBJ2-7, with a tentative D call TRBD2 (6 bases). Sequenced material: PBMCs, mostly from graft donor cells, taken 180 days after TCRalphabeta/CD19-depleted stem cell transplant. This receptor was identified in a male patient younger than 18 who had a stem cell transplant for acute lymphoblastic leukemia, so the T cells may come from the graft donor. In nucleotides, the CDR3 is TGTGCCAGCAGTTACCCGCGGGACGGATACTACGAGCAGTACTTC. Translation gives CASSYPRDGYYEQYF.